This T cell receptor (beta chain) was documented in a study of shared clonotypes between healthy human individuals. Background on the study: Donors had three CD4 naive, three CD4 memory, two CD8 naive and one CD8 memory plate apiece. General study results and limits: Sharing of clonotypes among donors was expected to vary with sequencing depth. Naive subsets usually exceeded memory subsets in estimated richness.

CDR1 is SGHRS and CDR2 is YFSETQ in the germline V gene. The CDR3 is 14 residues long. V shed 1 base and J shed 7 bases, with 12 bases lying between them. The study drew all its donors from Caucasian adults living in Nashville, Tennessee. Clones were read by immunoSEQ multiplex PCR, and TCRdb kept only the in-frame ones, dropping some. Of roughly 760,000 clones in the sample, less than 85% were seen once. About this clone: Its antigen is still unknown.

Sequencing was carried out using memory CD4+ T cells sorted from blood. Described subset: CD45RA-negative fraction. This chain uses TRBV5-1 with TRBJ1-3, with D uncertain. This clonotype originated in a woman in her twenties or thirties in good health. This CDR3 reads CASSLLSGGNTIYF. As DNA, the CDR3 is TGCGCCAGCAGCTTGTTATCCGGCGGGAACACCATATATTTT.